This TCR beta chain was identified during a study of T-cell memory formation after mild COVID-19. CDR3 length equals 14 residues. Trimming left V 0 bases short and J 6 bases short, with 11 bases between. Turning to this clonotype: As yet, its antigen is unknown.

Whole-study results and caveats: Researchers report contracting CD4+ clones mostly in CM and EM, with CD8+ clones in EMRA. Second-wave clones peaking on day 37 lacked confirmed SARS-CoV-2 specificity.

TCRalpha and TCRbeta libraries used 5'RACE with constant-segment primers and UMIs. MiXCR, applied by TCRdb to the 5' RACE reads, yields one record per CDR3 protein. The sample yields some 130,000 distinct CDR3 sequences, 15% to 20% seen once. The clonotype comes from an adult woman who had mild COVID-19 (a few samples of this study predate the infection). Cell type and time point are not known. The chain has TRBV12-3 or TRBV12-4 and TRBJ1-1; perhaps TRBD1 as D (5 bases). The sequencing input was PBMCs or a T cell subset sorted from them (not recorded which). The CDR3 sequence: CASSLARDSAEAFF. In DNA, the CDR3 is TGTGCCAGCAGTTTAGCTCGGGACTCGGCTGAAGCTTTCTTT.